This entry lists 20 T cell receptor beta chains sequenced from one sample in a study of T-cell memory formation after mild COVID-19. TCRdb passed the 5' RACE reads through MiXCR, listing each CDR3 protein once. This sample has over 400,000 distinct CDR3 sequences; around a quarter occur once, and the top ten carry about 12%. The sample comprised PBMCs or a T cell subset sorted from them (not recorded which). The receptors derive from an adult woman who had mild COVID-19 (a few samples of this study predate the infection). Cell type and time point are not known.

The rearrangement joins TRBV5-1 to TRBJ2-1; 7 bases are shared with TRBD2. The V gene end was trimmed by 6 bases and the J gene end by 4 bases; junction bases not matched to a gene: 10. Germline CDR1 is SGHRS and CDR2 is YFSETQ. This CDR3 has 15 amino acids. The CDR3 loop reads CASTLGGTGYNEQFF. CDR3 nucleotides: TGCGCCAGCACCCTCGGGGGGACCGGGTACAATGAGCAGTTCTTC.

This clonotype was seen more than once but under ten times. This sequence joins TRBV25-1 and TRBJ1-2; no reliable D call. CDR3 length: 13 amino acids. Looked up from germline, CDR1 is MGHDK and CDR2 is SYGVNS. Trimming removed 5 bases from V and 2 bases from J, with 9 bases in between. In nucleotides, the CDR3 is TGTGCCAGCAGTAGGAACAGAAACTATGGCTACACCTTC. Its protein is CASSRNRNYGYTF.

This sequence joins TRBV14 and TRBJ2-7; 15 bases map to TRBD2. CDR1 and CDR2 (germline): SGHDN, FVKESK. V gave up 4 bases and J gave up 9 bases; unmatched junction bases: 4. There are 14 residues in the CDR3. CDR3 sequence reads: CASSRTSGRAGQYF. For the CDR3, the DNA is TGTGCCAGCAGCCGGACTAGCGGGAGGGCCGGGCAGTACTTC.

This clonotype has only a few counts. This sequence joins TRBV7-8 and TRBJ1-5, with D perhaps matching TRBD1 (6 bases). The CDR3 extends over 16 amino acids. The germline V gene encodes CDR1 SGHVS and CDR2 FQNEAQ. Trimming took 5 bases from V and 4 from J, leaving 18 bases between them. Written as DNA, the CDR3 is TGTGCCAGCAGCGTTACCGGGACACGGGGAAATCAGCCCCAGCATTTT. This sequence encodes CASSVTGTRGNQPQHF.

V usage is TRBV24-1 and J usage is TRBJ2-7; 9 bases map to TRBD1. CDR3 length: 16 residues. J lost 5 bases, V lost 4 bases, and 11 bases had no gene match. Germline-derived CDR1 and CDR2 are KGHDR and SFDVKD. The CDR3 region is CATSEETGTGRNEQYF. The CDR3 DNA is TGTGCCACCAGTGAAGAGACCGGGACAGGGCGCAACGAGCAGTACTTC.

The chain is built from TRBV6-5 and TRBJ2-7; D may be TRBD1 (5 bases). The CDR3 is made up of 16 amino acids. Germline assignment: CDR1 MNHEY and CDR2 SVGAGI. The germline V and J ends were trimmed by 4 bases and 5 bases, with 21 bases remaining between them. The CDR3 coding sequence is TGTGCCAGCAGTTGGGGCGCAATGGGGAAAGCCCACGAGCAGTACTTC. Translated: CASSWGAMGKAHEQYF.

The gene calls are TRBV7-9 and TRBJ1-4, with 10 nucleotides matching TRBD1. Per germline, CDR1 SEHNR and CDR2 FQNEAQ (reference sequence). The J segment lost 6 bases and the V segment lost 6 bases, leaving 10 bases of the junction unmatched. This CDR3 contains 16 residues. DNA for the CDR3: TGTGCCAGCAGAAAGATCTCCGGGACAGGGGATGAAAAACTGTTTTTT. As protein: CASRKISGTGDEKLFF. Filled out from reference TRBV7-9 and TRBJ1-4, the complete variable domain reads DTGVSQNPRHKITKRGQNVTFRCDPISEHNRLYWYRQTLGQGPEFLTYFQNEAQLEKSRLLSDRFSAERPKGSFSTLEIQRTEQGDSAMYLCASRKISGTGDEKLFFGSGTQLSVL.

The genes are TRBV5-1 and TRBJ2-5, with 7 bases aligning to TRBD2. The V gene end was trimmed by 0 bases and the J gene end by 1 base; junction bases not matched to a gene: 3. The CDR3 is 15 residues long. Germline values: CDR1 SGHRS, CDR2 YFSETQ. CDR3 residues: CASSLASGFQETQYF. CDR3 DNA: TGCGCCAGCAGCTTGGCTAGCGGATTCCAAGAGACCCAGTACTTC.

This clonotype was picked up a small number of times. The rearrangement uses TRBV4-3 and TRBJ2-1; no definite D call. This CDR3 region has 14 residues. V shed 0 bases and J shed 15 bases, with 18 bases lying between them. The V gene's germline CDR1 is LGHNA and CDR2 YSLEER. As DNA, the CDR3 is TGCGCCAGCAGCCAAGAGTTCGTCGGCACGGGTCGGTTCTTC. This sequence encodes CASSQEFVGTGRFF.

The rearrangement uses TRBV6-5 and TRBJ2-1; D possibly corresponds to TRBD2 (6 bases). The CDR3 contains 13 residues. The V end was cut by 8 bases, the J end by 3 bases, with 11 bases between. CDR1 is MNHEY and CDR2 is SVGAGI in the germline V gene. In DNA, the CDR3 is TGTGCCAGCGGAGGCGGGGACTACAATGAGCAGTTCTTC. Translated, it gives CASGGGDYNEQFF.

This clonotype was observed many times. V and J are TRBV7-9 and TRBJ2-7; D remains ambiguous. The CDR3 totals 12 residues. The germline V and J ends were trimmed by 6 bases and 5 bases, with 11 bases remaining between them. CDR1 is SEHNR, CDR2 FQNEAQ, per germline (reference sequence). The CDR3 DNA reads as TGTGCCAGCAGGGCGTTAAGCCACGAGCAGTACTTC. As protein: CASRALSHEQYF.

This clonotype was observed many times. V gene TRBV5-1 combines with J gene TRBJ2-3; D unresolved. This CDR3 comprises 15 residues. Trimming shortened V by 4 bases and J by 5 bases, and 17 bases separated the two germline ends. CDR1 SGHRS and CDR2 YFSETQ come from the germline V gene. The CDR3 bases are TGCGCCAGCAGCGGGCACCTGCAACGGAGAGATACGCAGTATTTT. This encodes CASSGHLQRRDTQYF. The full variable domain, completed using reference TRBV5-1 and TRBJ2-3, is KAGVTQTPRYLIKTRGQQVTLSCSPISGHRSVSWYQQTPGQGLQFLFEYFSETQRNKGNFPGRFSGRQFSNSRSEMNVSTLELGDSALYLCASSGHLQRRDTQYFGPGTRLTVL.

CDR3 residues: CSVDAAGDQETQYF. In DNA, the CDR3 is TGCAGCGTTGACGCGGCGGGAGACCAAGAGACCCAGTACTTC. The chain links TRBV29-1 to TRBJ2-5; 7 positions match TRBD2. This CDR3 is built from 14 residues. J was trimmed by 0 bases and V by 3 bases; bases with no gene match: 4. Germline values: CDR1 SQVTM, CDR2 ANQGSEA.

This chain uses TRBV7-2 with TRBJ2-1; 7 bases align to TRBD2. Germline trimming cut 5 bases from V and 8 bases from J; bases unmatched to any gene: 3. Germline V gene sequence: CDR1 SGHTA, CDR2 FQGNSA. The CDR3 has 12 amino acids. The DNA for the CDR3 is TGTGCCAGCAGCGCAACTAGCGATGAGCAGTTCTTC. Translating gives CASSATSDEQFF.

This clonotype was seen a handful of times. The chain employs TRBV12-3 or TRBV12-4 and TRBJ2-1, with D perhaps TRBD2 (6 bases). The CDR3 runs 15 residues. V was pared by 3 bases and J by 1 base, with 10 bases between. The CDR3 is CASSLEGFSYNEQFF. CDR3 coding DNA: TGTGCCAGCAGTTTGGAGGGTTTTTCCTACAATGAGCAGTTCTTC.

In nucleotides, the CDR3 is TGTGCCAGCAGTTTGGTAGGGAGCGGCTACACCTTC. It translates to CASSLVGSGYTF. The chain carries TRBV12-3 or TRBV12-4 and TRBJ1-2; D call uncertain. V gave up 3 bases and J gave up 8 bases, with 10 bases separating them. This CDR3 has 12 amino acids.

CDR3 region: CASTRMGEKLFF. The CDR3, as DNA: TGTGCCAGTACCAGAATGGGGGAAAAACTGTTTTTT. This sequence joins TRBV2 and TRBJ1-4; D is uncertain. This CDR3 region has 12 residues. V was pared by 9 bases and J by 8 bases, with 13 bases between. Germline loops: CDR1 SNHLY, CDR2 FYNNEI. The full variable domain, in which reference TRBV2 and TRBJ1-4 provide the parts outside the CDR3, is EPEVTQTPSHQVTQMGQEVILRCVPISNHLYFYWYRQILGQKVEFLVSFYNNEISEKSEIFDDQFSVERPDGSNFTLKIRSTKLEDSAMYFCASTRMGEKLFFGSGTQLSVL.

The rearrangement uses TRBV9 and TRBJ2-1; 7 nucleotides agree with TRBD2. This CDR3 region has 16 residues. Germline V gives CDR1 SGDLS, CDR2 YYNGEE. Germline trimming cut 0 bases from V and 0 bases from J; bases unmatched to any gene: 3. The CDR3 DNA follows: TGTGCCAGCAGCGTAGGTGGCGGGGGCTCCTACAATGAGCAGTTCTTC. This translates into CASSVGGGGSYNEQFF.

The chain recombines TRBV9 with TRBJ2-1, with TRBD2 matching 13 bases. There are 15 residues in the CDR3. Trimming took 3 bases from V and 6 from J; bases not matched to a gene: 3. Per the germline V gene, CDR1 is SGDLS and CDR2 is YYNGEE. The chain's CDR3 is CASSAGLAGINEQFF. DNA for the CDR3: TGTGCCAGCAGCGCGGGACTAGCGGGGATCAATGAGCAGTTCTTC.

This clonotype was seen a handful of times. CDR3 amino acids: CASSLGAGTAKNIQYF. The CDR3 nucleotides read TGCGCCAGCAGCTTGGGGGCAGGAACAGCCAAAAACATTCAGTACTTC. V is TRBV5-1 and J is TRBJ2-4; no reliable D call. The CDR3 is 16 amino acids. Per the germline V gene, CDR1 is SGHRS and CDR2 is YFSETQ. Deletions cut 0 bases from V and 0 bases from J, with 10 bases between.